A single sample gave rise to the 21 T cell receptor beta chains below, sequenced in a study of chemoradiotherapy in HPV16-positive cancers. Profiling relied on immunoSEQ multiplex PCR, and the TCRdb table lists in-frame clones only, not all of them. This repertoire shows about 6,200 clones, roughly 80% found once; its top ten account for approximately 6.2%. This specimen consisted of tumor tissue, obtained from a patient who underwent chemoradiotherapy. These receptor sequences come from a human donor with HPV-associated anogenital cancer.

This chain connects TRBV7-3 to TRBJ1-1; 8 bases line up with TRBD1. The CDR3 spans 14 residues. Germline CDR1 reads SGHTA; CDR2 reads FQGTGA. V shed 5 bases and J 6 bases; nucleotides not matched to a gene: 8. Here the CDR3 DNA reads TGTGCCAGCAGCCACGGACAGGGAGGAGCTGAAGCTTTCTTT. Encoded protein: CASSHGQGGAEAFF.

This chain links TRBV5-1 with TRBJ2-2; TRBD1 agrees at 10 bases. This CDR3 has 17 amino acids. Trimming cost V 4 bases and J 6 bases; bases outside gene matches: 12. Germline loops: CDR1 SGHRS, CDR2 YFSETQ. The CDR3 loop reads CASSIRTGGQGSGELFF. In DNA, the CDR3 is TGCGCCAGCAGCATCCGGACAGGGGGTCAGGGGTCCGGGGAGCTGTTTTTT.

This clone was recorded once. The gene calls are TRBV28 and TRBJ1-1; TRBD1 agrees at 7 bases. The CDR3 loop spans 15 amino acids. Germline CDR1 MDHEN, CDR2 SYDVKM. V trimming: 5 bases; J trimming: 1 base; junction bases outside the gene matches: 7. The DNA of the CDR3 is TGTGCCAGCAGTGGATCAGGGGGTGGGAACACTGAAGCTTTCTTT. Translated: CASSGSGGGNTEAFF.

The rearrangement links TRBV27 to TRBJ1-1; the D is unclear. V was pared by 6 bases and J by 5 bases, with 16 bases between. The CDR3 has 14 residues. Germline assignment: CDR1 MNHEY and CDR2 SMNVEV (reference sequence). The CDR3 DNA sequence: TGTGCCAGCAGGCATAGTGGAGGAGGGACTGAAGCTTTCTTT. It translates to CASRHSGGGTEAFF.

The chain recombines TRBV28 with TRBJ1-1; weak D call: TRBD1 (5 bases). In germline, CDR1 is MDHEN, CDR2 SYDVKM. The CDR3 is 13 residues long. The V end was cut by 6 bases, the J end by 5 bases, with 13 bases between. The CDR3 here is CASSLDSRTEAFF. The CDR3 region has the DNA TGTGCCAGCAGCCTTGACAGCCGGACTGAAGCTTTCTTT.

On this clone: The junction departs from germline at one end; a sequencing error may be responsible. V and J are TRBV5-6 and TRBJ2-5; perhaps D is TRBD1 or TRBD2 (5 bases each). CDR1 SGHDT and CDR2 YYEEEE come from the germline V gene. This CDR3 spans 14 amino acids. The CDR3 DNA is TGTGCCAGCACCTTGGGGGTTTCTGGCCAGACCCAGTACTTC. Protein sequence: CASTLGVSGQTQYF. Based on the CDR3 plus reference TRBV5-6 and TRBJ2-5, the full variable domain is DAGVTQSPTHLIKTRGQQVTLRCSPKSGHDTVSWYQQALGQGPQFIFQYYEEEERQRGNFPDRFSGHQFPNYSSELNVNALLLGDSALYLCASTLGVSGQTQYFGPGTRLLVL.

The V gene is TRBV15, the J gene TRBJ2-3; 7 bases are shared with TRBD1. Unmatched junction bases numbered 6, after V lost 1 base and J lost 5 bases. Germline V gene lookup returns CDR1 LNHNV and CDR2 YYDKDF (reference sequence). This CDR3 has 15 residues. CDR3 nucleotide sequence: TGTGCCACCAGCAGAGTAGGGCGGACAGGAGATACGCAGTATTTT. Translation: CATSRVGRTGDTQYF.

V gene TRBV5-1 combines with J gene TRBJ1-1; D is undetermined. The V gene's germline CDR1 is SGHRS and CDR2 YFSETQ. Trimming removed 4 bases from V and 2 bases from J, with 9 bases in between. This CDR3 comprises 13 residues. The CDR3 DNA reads TGCGCCAGCAGCACCACAGCTAACACTGAAGCTTTCTTT. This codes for CASSTTANTEAFF.

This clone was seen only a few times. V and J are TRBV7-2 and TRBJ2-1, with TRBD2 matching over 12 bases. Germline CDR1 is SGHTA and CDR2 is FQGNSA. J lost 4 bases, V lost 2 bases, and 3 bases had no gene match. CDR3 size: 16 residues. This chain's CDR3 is CASSLYGLAGYNEQFF. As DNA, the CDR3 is TGTGCCAGCAGCTTATACGGACTAGCGGGGTACAATGAGCAGTTCTTC.

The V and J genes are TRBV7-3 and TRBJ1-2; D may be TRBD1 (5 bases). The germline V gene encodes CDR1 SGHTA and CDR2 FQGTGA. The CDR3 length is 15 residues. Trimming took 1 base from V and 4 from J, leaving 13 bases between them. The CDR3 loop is CASSLKAGMGYGYTF. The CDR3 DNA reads TGTGCCAGCAGCTTAAAGGCAGGGATGGGCTATGGCTACACCTTC.

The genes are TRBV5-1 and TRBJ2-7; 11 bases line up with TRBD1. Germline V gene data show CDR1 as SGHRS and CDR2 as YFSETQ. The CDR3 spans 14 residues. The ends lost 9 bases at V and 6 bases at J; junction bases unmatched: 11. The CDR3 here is CAIDADRGLGEQYF. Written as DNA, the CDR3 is TGCGCCATCGATGCGGACAGGGGGCTCGGCGAGCAGTACTTC.

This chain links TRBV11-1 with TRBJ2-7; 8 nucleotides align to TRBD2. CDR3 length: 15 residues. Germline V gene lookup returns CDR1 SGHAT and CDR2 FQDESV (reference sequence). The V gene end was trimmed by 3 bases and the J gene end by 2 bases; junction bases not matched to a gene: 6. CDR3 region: CASSFEAGATYEQYF. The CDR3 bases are TGTGCCAGCAGCTTCGAAGCGGGGGCTACCTACGAGCAGTACTTC.

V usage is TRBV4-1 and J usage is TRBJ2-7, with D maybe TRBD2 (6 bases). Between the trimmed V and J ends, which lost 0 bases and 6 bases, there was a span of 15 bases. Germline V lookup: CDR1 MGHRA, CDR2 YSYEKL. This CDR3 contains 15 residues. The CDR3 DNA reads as TGCGCCAGCAGCCAAGAATTTGGGACTTGGGTCGAGCAGTACTTC. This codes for CASSQEFGTWVEQYF.

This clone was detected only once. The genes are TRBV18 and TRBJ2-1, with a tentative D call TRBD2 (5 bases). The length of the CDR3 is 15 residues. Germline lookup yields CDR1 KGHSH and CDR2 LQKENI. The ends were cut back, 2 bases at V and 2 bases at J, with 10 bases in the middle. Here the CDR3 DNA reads TGTGCCAGCTCACCATCGAGCGGAACCTACAATGAGCAGTTCTTC. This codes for CASSPSSGTYNEQFF.

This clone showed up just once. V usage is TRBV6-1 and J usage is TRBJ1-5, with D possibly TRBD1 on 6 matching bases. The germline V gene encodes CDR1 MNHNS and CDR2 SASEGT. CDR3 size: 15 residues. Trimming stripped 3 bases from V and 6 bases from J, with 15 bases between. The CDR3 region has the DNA TGTGCCAGCAGTGACCAGGTCGGGACACTTCAGCCCCAGCATTTT. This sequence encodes CASSDQVGTLQPQHF.

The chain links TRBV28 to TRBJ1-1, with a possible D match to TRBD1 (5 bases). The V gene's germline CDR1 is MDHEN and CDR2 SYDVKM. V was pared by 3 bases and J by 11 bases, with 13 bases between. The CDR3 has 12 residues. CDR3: CASSFLQAMAFF. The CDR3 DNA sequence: TGTGCCAGCAGTTTCCTACAGGCAATGGCTTTCTTT. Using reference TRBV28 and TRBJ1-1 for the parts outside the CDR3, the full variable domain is DVKVTQSSRYLVKRTGEKVFLECVQDMDHENMFWYRQDPGLGLRLIYFSYDVKMKEKGDIPEGYSVSREKKERFSLILESASTNQTSMYLCASSFLQAMAFFGQGTRLTVV.

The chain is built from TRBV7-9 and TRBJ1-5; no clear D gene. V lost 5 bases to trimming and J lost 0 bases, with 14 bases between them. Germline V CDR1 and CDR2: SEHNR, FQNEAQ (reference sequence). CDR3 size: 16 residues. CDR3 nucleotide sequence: TGTGCCAGCAGCCGAGCGGCAGGCAATAGCAATCAGCCCCAGCATTTT. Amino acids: CASSRAAGNSNQPQHF.

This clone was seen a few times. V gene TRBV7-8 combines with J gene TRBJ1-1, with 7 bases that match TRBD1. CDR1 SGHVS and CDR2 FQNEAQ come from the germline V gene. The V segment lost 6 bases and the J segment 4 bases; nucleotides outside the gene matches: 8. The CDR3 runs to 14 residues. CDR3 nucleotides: TGTGCCAGCAGATATCGGGACAGATTCACTGAAGCTTTCTTT. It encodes CASRYRDRFTEAFF. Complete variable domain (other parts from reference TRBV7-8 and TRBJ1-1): GAGVSQSPRYKVAKRGQDVALRCDPISGHVSLFWYQQALGQGPEFLTYFQNEAQLDKSGLPSDRFFAERPEGSVSTLKIQRTQQEDSAVYLCASRYRDRFTEAFFGQGTRLTVV.

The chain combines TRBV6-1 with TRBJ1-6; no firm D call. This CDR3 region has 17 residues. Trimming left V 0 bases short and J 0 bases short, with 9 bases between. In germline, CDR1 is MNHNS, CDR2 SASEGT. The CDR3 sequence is CASSEAVRSSYNSPLHF. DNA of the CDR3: TGTGCCAGCAGTGAAGCGGTCCGGAGCTCCTATAATTCACCCCTCCACTTT.

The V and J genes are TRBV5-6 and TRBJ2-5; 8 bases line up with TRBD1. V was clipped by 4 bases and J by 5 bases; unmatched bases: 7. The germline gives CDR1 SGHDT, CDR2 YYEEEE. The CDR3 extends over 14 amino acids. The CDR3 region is CASSRGQGTETQYF. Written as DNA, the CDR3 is TGTGCCAGCAGCCGCGGACAGGGAACGGAGACCCAGTACTTC.

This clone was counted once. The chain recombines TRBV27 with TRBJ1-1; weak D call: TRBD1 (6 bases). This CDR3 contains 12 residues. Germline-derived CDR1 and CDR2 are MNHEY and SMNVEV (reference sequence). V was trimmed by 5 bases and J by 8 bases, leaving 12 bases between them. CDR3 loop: CASSAIRGEAFF. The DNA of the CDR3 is TGTGCCAGCAGTGCGATAAGGGGGGAAGCTTTCTTT.